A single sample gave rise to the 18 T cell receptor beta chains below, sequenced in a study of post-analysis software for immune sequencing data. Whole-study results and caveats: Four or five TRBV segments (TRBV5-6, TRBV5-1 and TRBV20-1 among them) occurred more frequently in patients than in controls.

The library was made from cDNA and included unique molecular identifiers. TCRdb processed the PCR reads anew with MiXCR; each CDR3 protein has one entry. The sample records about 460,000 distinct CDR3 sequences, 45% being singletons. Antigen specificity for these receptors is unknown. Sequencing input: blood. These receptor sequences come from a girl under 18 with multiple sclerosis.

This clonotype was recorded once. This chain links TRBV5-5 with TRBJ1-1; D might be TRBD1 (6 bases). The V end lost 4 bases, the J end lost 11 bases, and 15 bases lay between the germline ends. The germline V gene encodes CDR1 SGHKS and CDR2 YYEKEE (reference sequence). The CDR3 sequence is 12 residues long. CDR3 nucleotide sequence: TGTGCCAGCAGCCGGGGGGACATCATGGCTTTCTTT. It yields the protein CASSRGDIMAFF.

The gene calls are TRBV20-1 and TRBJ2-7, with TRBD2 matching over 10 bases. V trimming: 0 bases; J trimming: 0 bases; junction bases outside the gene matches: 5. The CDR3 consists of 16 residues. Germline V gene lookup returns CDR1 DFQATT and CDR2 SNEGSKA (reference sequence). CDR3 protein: CSARDPASGSSYEQYF. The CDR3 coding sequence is TGCAGTGCTAGAGATCCGGCTAGCGGGAGCTCCTACGAGCAGTACTTC.

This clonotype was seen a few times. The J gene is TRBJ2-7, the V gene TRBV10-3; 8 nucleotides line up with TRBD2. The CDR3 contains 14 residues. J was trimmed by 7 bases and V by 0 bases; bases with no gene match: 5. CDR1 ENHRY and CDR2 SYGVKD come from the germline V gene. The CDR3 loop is CAISESGGTREQYF. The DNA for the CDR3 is TGTGCCATCAGTGAGTCGGGGGGGACTAGAGAGCAGTACTTC.

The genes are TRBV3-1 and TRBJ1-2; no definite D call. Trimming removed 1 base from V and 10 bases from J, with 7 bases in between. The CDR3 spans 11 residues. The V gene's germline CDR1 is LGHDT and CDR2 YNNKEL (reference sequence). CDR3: CASSQVFAYTF. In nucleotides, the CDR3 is TGTGCCAGCAGCCAAGTGTTTGCCTACACCTTC.

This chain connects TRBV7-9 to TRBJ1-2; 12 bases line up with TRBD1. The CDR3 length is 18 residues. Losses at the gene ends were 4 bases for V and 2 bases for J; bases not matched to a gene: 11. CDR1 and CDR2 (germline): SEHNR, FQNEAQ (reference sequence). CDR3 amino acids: CASSSGTGGVAENYGYTF. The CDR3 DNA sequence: TGTGCCAGCAGCTCCGGGACAGGGGGCGTTGCGGAGAACTATGGCTACACCTTC. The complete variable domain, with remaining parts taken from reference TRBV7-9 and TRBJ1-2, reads DTGVSQNPRHKITKRGQNVTFRCDPISEHNRLYWYRQTLGQGPEFLTYFQNEAQLEKSRLLSDRFSAERPKGSFSTLEIQRTEQGDSAMYLCASSSGTGGVAENYGYTFGSGTRLTVV.

DNA for the CDR3: TGTGCCAGCAGCTTACGCGGGACTATCCCCCAGTATTTT. It specifies CASSLRGTIPQYF. This chain uses TRBV7-8 with TRBJ2-3; 7 positions agree with TRBD2. This CDR3 has 13 residues. V gave up 2 bases and J gave up 12 bases; unmatched junction bases: 8. The germline V gene encodes CDR1 SGHVS and CDR2 FQNEAQ.

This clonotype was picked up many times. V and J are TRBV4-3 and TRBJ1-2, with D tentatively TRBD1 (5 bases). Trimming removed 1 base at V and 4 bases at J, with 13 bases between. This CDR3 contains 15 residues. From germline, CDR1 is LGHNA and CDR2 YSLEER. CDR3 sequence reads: CASSQGTVGTYGYTF. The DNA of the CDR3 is TGCGCCAGCAGCCAAGGGACGGTGGGGACCTATGGCTACACCTTC.

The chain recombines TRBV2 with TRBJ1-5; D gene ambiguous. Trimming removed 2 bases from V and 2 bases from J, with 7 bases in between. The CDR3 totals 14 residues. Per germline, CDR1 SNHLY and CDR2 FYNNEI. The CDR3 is CASSEYRRNQPQHF. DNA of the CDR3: TGTGCCAGCAGTGAATACCGACGCAATCAGCCCCAGCATTTT.

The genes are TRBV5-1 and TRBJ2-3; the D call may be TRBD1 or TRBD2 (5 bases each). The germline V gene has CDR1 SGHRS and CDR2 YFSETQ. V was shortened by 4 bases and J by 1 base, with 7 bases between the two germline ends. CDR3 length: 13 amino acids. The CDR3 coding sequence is TGCGCCAGCAGCGGGGACGGCACAGATACGCAGTATTTT. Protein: CASSGDGTDTQYF.

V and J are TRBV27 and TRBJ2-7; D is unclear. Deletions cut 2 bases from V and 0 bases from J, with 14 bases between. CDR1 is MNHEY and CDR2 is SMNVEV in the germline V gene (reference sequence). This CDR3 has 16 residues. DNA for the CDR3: TGTGCCAGCAGTTTAGGACCGTTGGGTCACTCCTACGAGCAGTACTTC. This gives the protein CASSLGPLGHSYEQYF.

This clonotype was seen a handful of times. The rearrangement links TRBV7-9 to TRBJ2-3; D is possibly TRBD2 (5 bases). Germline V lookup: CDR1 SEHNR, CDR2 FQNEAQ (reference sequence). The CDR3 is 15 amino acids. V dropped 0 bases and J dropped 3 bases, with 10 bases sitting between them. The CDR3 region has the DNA TGTGCCAGCAGCTTAGCGAGGACGGGGACAGATACGCAGTATTTT. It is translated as CASSLARTGTDTQYF.

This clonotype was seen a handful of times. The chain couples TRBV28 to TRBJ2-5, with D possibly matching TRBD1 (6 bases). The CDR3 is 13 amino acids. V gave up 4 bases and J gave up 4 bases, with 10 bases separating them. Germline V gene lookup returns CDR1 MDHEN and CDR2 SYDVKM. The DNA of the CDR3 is TGTGCCAGCAGTTACGTCAGGGGAGAGACCCAGTACTTC. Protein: CASSYVRGETQYF.

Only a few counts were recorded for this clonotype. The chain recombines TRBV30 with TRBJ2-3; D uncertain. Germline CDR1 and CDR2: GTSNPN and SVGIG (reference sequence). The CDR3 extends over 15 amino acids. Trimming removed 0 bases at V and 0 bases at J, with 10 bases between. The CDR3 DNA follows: TGTGCCTGGAGTGTGGAGCGCATTAGCACAGATACGCAGTATTTT. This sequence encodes CAWSVERISTDTQYF.

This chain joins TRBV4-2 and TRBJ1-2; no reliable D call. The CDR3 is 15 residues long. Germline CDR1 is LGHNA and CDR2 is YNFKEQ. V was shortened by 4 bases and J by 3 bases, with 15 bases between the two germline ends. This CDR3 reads CASSPDPGFYYGYTF. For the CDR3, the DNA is TGTGCCAGCAGCCCAGACCCGGGGTTTTACTATGGCTACACCTTC.

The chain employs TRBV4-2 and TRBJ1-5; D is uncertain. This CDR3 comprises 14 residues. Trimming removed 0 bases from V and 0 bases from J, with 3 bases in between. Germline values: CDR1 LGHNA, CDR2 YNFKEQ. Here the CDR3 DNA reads TGTGCCAGCAGCCAAGAGTTTAGCAATCAGCCCCAGCATTTT. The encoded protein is CASSQEFSNQPQHF.

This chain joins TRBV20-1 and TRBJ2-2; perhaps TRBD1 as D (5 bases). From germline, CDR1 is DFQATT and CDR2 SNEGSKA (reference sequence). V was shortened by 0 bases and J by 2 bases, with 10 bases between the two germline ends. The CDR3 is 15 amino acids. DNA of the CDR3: TGCAGTGCTAGAGAGGGCAGGGCTAACACCGGGGAGCTGTTTTTT. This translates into CSAREGRANTGELFF.

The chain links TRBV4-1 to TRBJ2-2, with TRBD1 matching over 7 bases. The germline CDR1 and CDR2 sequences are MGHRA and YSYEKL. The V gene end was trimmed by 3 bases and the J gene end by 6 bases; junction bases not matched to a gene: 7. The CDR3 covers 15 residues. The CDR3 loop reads CASSHFDRAAGELFF. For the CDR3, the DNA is TGCGCCAGCAGCCATTTCGACAGGGCCGCCGGGGAGCTGTTTTTT.

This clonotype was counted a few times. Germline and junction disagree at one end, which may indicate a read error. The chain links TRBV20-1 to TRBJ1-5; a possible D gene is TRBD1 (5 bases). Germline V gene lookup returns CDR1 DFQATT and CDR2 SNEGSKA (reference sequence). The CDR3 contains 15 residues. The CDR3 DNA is TGCAGTGCTGGAGATCGCAGGGCCACCAATCAGCCCCAGCATTTT. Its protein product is CSAGDRRATNQPQHF.